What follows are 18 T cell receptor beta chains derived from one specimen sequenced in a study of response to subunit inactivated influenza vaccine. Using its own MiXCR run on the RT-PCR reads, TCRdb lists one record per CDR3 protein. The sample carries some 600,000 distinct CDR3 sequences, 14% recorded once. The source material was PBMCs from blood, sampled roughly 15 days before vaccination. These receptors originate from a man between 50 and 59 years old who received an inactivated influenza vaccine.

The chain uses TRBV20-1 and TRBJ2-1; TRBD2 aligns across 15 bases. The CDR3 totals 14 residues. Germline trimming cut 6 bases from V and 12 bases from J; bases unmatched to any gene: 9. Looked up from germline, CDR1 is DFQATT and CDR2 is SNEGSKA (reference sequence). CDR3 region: CSARTSGRAGVQFF. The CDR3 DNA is TGCAGTGCGAGGACTAGCGGGAGGGCCGGGGTGCAGTTCTTC.

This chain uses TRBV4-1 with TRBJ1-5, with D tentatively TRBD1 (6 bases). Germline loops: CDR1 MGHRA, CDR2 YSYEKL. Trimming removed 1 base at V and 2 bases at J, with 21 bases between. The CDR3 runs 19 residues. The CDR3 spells CASSQARVQGRYGNQPQHF. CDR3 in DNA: TGCGCCAGCAGCCAAGCCCGGGTACAGGGCAGATACGGCAATCAGCCCCAGCATTTT.

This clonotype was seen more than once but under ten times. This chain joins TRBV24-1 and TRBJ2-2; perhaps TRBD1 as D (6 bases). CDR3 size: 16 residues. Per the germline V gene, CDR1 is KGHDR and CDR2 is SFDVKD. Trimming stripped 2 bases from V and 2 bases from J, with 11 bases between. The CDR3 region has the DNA TGTGCCACCAGTGATTCGAGCAGGGGAAACACCGGGGAGCTGTTTTTT. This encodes CATSDSSRGNTGELFF.

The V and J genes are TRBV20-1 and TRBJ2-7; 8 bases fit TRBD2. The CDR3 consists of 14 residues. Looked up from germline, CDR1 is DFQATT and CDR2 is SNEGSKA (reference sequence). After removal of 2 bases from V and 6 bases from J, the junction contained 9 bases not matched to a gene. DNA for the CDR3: TGCAGTGCTAGAAGCGGGAGCAGTCTCACCGAGCAGTACTTC. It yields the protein CSARSGSSLTEQYF.

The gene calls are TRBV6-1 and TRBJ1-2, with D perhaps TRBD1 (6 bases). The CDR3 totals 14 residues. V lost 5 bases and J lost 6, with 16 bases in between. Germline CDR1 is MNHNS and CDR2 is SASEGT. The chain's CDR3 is CASSPYTGYNGYTF. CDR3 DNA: TGTGCCAGCAGTCCATATACAGGGTACAATGGCTACACCTTC.

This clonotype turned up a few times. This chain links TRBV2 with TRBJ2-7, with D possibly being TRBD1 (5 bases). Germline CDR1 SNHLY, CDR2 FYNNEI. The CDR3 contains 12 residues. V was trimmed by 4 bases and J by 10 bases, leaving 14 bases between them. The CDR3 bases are TGTGCCAGCAGTGTTGGCAGGGCGTATCAGTACTTC. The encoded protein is CASSVGRAYQYF. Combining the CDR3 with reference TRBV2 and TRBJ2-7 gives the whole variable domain EPEVTQTPSHQVTQMGQEVILRCVPISNHLYFYWYRQILGQKVEFLVSFYNNEISEKSEIFDDQFSVERPDGSNFTLKIRSTKLEDSAMYFCASSVGRAYQYFGPGTRLTVT.

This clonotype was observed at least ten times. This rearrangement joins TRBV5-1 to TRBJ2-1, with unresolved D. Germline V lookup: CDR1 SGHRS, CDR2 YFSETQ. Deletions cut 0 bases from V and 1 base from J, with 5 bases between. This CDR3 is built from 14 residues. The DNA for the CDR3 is TGCGCCAGCAGCTTGGAGGGTTCCTACAATGAGCAGTTCTTC. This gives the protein CASSLEGSYNEQFF.

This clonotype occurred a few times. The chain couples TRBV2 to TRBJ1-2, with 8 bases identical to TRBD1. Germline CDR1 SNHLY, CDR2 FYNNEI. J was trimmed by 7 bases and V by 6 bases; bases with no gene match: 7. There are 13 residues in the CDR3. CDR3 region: CASRGTGPSGYTF. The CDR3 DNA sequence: TGTGCCAGCAGGGGGACAGGCCCGAGTGGCTACACCTTC.

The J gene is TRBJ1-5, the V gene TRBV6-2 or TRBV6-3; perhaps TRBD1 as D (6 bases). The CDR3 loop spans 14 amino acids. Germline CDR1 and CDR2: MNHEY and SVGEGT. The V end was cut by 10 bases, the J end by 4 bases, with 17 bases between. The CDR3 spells CATRAGQLNQPQHF. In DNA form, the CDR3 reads TGTGCCACCCGTGCCGGACAGCTTAATCAGCCCCAGCATTTT.

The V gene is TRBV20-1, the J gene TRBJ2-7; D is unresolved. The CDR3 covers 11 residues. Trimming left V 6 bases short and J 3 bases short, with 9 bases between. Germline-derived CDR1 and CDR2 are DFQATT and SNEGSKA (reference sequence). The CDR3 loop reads CSAMGVYEQYF. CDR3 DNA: TGCAGTGCCATGGGTGTCTACGAGCAGTACTTC.

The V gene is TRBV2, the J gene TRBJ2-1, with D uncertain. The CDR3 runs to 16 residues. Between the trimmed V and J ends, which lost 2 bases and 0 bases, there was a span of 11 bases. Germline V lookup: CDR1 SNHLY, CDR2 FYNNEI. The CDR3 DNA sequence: TGTGCCAGCAGTGAACCCGGGCTGAGCTCCTACAATGAGCAGTTCTTC. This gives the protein CASSEPGLSSYNEQFF.

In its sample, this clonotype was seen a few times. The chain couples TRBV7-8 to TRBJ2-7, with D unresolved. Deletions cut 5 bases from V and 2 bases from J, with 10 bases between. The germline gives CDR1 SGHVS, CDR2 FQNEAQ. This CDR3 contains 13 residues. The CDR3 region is CASSPFGAYEQYF. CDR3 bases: TGTGCCAGCAGCCCGTTTGGGGCCTACGAGCAGTACTTC. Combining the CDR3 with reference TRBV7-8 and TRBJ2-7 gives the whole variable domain GAGVSQSPRYKVAKRGQDVALRCDPISGHVSLFWYQQALGQGPEFLTYFQNEAQLDKSGLPSDRFFAERPEGSVSTLKIQRTQQEDSAVYLCASSPFGAYEQYFGPGTRLTVT.

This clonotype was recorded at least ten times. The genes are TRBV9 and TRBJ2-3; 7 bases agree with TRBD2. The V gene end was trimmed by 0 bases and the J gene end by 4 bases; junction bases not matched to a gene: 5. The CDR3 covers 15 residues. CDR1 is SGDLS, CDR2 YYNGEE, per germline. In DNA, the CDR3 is TGTGCCAGCAGCGTAGGGGAGGGCACCGCAGATACGCAGTATTTT. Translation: CASSVGEGTADTQYF.

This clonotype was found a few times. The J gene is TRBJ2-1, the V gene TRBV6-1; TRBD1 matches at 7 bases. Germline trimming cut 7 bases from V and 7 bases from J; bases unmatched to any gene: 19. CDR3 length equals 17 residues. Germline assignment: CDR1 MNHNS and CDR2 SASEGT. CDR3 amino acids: CASTPDQTGWSMNEQFF. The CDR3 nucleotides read TGTGCCAGCACCCCCGATCAGACAGGGTGGTCAATGAATGAGCAGTTCTTC.

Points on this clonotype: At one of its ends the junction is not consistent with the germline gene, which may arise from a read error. The CDR3 DNA sequence: TGTGCCAGCAGGCGGACAGGGCTCAACTCTGGAAACACCATATTTTTT. It is translated as CASRRTGLNSGNTIFF. The V and J genes are TRBV7-2 and TRBJ1-3; 8 bases are a match to TRBD1. Germline V gene sequence: CDR1 SGHTA, CDR2 FQGNSA. The CDR3 covers 16 residues.

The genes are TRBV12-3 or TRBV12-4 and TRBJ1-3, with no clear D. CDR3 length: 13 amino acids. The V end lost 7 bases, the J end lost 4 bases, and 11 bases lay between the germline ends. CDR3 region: CASTRSAGNTIYF. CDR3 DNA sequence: TGTGCCAGCACCCGATCAGCGGGAAACACCATATATTTT.

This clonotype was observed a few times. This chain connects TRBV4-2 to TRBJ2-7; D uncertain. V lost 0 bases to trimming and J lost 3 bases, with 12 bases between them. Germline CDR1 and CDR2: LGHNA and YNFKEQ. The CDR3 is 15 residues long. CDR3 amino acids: CASSQDESTIYEQYF. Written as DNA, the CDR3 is TGTGCCAGCAGCCAAGATGAGAGTACCATCTACGAGCAGTACTTC.

CDR3 protein: CATSRDSFNEKLFF. CDR3 DNA: TGTGCCACCAGTAGGGACAGCTTTAATGAAAAACTGTTTTTT. The chain links TRBV15 to TRBJ1-4, with 7 bases fitting TRBD1. The germline gives CDR1 LNHNV, CDR2 YYDKDF (reference sequence). This CDR3 comprises 14 residues. V lost 6 bases, J lost 4 bases, and 5 bases stayed unmatched.